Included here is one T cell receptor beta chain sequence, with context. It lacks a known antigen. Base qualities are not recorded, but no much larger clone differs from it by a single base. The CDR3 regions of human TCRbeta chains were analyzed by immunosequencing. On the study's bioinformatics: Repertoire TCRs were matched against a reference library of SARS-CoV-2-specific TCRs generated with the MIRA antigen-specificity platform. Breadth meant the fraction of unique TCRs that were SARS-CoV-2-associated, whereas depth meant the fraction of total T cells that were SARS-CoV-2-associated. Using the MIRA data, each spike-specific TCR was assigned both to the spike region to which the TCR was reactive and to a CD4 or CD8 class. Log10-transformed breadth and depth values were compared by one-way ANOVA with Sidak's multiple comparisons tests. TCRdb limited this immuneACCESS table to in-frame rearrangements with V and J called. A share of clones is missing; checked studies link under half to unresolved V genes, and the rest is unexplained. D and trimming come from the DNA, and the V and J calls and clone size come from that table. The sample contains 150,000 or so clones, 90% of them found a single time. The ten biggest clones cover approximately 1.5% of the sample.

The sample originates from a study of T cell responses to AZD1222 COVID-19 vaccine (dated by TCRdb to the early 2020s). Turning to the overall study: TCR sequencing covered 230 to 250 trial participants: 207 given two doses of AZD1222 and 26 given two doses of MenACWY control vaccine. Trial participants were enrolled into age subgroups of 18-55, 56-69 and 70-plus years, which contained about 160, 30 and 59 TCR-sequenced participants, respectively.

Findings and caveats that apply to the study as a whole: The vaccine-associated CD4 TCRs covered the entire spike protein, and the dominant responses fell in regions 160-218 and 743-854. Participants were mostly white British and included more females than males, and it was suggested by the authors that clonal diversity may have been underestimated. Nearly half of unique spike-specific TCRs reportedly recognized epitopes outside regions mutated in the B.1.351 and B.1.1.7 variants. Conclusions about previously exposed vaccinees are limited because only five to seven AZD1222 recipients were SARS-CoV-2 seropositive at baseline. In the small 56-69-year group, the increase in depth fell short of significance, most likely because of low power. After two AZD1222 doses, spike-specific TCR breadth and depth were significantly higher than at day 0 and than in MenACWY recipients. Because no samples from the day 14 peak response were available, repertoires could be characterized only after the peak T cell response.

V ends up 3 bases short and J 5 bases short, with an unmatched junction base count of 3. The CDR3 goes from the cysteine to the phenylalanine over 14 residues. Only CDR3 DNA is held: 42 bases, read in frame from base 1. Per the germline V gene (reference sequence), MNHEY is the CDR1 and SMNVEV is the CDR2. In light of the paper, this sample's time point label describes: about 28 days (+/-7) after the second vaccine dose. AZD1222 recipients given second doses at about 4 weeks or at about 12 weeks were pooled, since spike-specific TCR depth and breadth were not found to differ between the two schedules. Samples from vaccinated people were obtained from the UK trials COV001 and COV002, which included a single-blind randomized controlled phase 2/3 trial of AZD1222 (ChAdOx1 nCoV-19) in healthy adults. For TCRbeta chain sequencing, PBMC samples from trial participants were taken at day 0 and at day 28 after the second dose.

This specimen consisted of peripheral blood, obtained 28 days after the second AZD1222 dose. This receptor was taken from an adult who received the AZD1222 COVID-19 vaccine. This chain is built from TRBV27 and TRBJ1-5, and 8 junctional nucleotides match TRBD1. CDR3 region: CASSFRQGHQPQHF. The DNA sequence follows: TGTGCCAGCAGTTTTCGACAGGGGCATCAGCCCCAGCATTTT.